This T cell receptor beta chain was captured by sequencing in a study of blood T cell repertoires in COVID-19. Study-level information: Acute and convalescent COVID-19 samples came from the United States, Italy and Spain. T cells, B-cell-depleted T cells, or PBMCs provided the cDNA or gDNA that served as material.

The table came from immunoSEQ multiplex PCR; TCRdb's copy has only in-frame clones and leaves some out. The top ten hold roughly 10% of the sample, which has over 120,000 clones, around 87% seen once. Participants were aged about 18 to 100 years, lived in over 20 US areas, and enrolled virtually. All recovered Cohort 3 donors got two negative PCRs, got clearance, or saw symptom resolution. This CDR3 is 12 amino acids long. With 6 bases removed from V and 11 bases from J, the gap between germline ends came to 16 bases. Germline CDR1 reads MNHEY; CDR2 reads SVGAGI. This receptor was identified in a man aged 60 to 75 who had recovered from COVID-19. The rearrangement uses TRBV6-5 and TRBJ1-1; D perhaps matches TRBD1 (5 bases). Sequencing was carried out using PBMCs or T cells enriched from blood (not recorded which). CDR3 amino acids: CASSDPGGVAFF. For the CDR3, the DNA is TGTGCCAGCAGCGACCCGGGAGGGGTGGCTTTCTTT.